This T cell receptor (beta chain) was observed in a study of T cell repertoires in cytomegalovirus infection. Across the whole study: HLA-B-restricted CMV epitopes that are well studied, plus recently identified HLA-C-restricted ones, were used by the study. In public TCR beta signatures, there were indications of both CMV infection and matching HLA type.

Germline assignment: CDR1 DFQATT and CDR2 SNEGSKA (reference sequence). The CDR3 spans 18 residues. Trimming removed 0 bases from V and 0 bases from J; junction bases left unmatched: 10. In TCRdb, the reads were re-called with MiXCR into one record per CDR3 protein. This sample has roughly 800,000 distinct CDR3 sequences, with 25% to 30% found just once. Overall study results and limits: There were HLA-C-restricted CMV-specific TCR beta clonotypes dominating the ex vivo response.

On this clonotype: Antigen unknown. This may arise from a read error, as a much more abundant clone is one base away.

The sample consisted of cultured CD8+ T cells from PBMCs, taken from culture after CMV antigen stimulation. The J gene is TRBJ2-3, the V gene TRBV20-1; 9 bases align to TRBD2. The TCR originated in a human donor in good health (CMV status not recorded). Some clones in this sample may be carry-over from other donors' samples. The chain's CDR3 is CSAREFISGGVSTDTQYF. The CDR3, as DNA: TGCAGTGCTAGAGAATTCATTAGCGGGGGTGTAAGCACAGATACGCAGTATTTT.